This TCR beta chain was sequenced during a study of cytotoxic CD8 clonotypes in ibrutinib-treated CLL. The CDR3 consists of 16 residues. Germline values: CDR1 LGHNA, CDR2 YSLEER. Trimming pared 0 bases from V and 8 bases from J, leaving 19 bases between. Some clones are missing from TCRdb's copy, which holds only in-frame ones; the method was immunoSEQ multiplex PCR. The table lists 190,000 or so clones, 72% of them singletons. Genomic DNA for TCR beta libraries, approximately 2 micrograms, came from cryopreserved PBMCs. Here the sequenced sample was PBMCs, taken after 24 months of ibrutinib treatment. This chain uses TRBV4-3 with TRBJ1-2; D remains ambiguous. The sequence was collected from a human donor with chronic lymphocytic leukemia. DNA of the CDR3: TGCGCCAGCAGCCAAGAAATGTGGCCACAGCCTCGCGGCTACACCTTC. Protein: CASSQEMWPQPRGYTF.